These T cell receptor beta chains were read from a single sample in a study of blood T cell repertoires in COVID-19. The assay was immunoSEQ multiplex PCR, and TCRdb's table has in-frame clones only and misses some. Of 120,000 to 150,000 clones detected, approximately 89% appear once; the ten largest clones hold under 12%. The source material was peripheral blood. Receptors were obtained from a man aged 55 to 69 with active or convalescent COVID-19. CDR3s include the opening cysteine and the closing phenylalanine or tryptophan. A D gene is named only where the DNA matches it firmly. Only some rows state a clone size, as once, few, many or a class for expanded clones.

v_gene	abundance	j_gene	d_gene	CDR3aa	CDR3nt
TRBV4-1	-	TRBJ1-1	TRBD1	CASSLGTVIPMNTEAFF	TGCGCCAGCAGCCTAGGGACAGTGATACCCATGAACACTGAAGCTTTCTTT
TRBV5-5	-	TRBJ2-6	TRBD1	CASSQIPGQGDSGANVLTF	TGTGCCAGCAGCCAGATCCCGGGACAGGGTGACTCTGGGGCCAACGTCCTGACTTTC
TRBV28	-	TRBJ2-7	-	CASSFRRGPPEQYF	TGTGCCAGCAGTTTCAGGCGGGGCCCTCCGGAGCAGTACTTC
TRBV4-1	-	TRBJ1-4	TRBD1	CASSQGQGFDEKLFF	TGCGCCAGCAGCCAGGGACAGGGGTTTGACGAAAAACTGTTTTTT
TRBV28	-	TRBJ2-5	-	CASISGGGRRQETQYF	TGTGCCAGCATATCCGGAGGAGGGAGGCGACAAGAGACCCAGTACTTC
TRBV5-1	-	TRBJ2-1	TRBD2	CASSSGGTSGSYNEQFF	TGCGCCAGCAGCTCGGGGGGGACTAGCGGTTCCTACAATGAGCAGTTCTTC
TRBV5-1	once	TRBJ2-1	TRBD2	CASSLTSGISYNEQFF	TGCGCCAGCAGCTTGACTAGCGGGATATCCTACAATGAGCAGTTCTTC
TRBV7-9	few	TRBJ2-7	-	CASSPGRTFSYEQYF	TGTGCCAGCAGCCCAGGCAGGACATTTAGCTACGAGCAGTACTTC
TRBV3-1/TRBV3-2	-	TRBJ2-3	TRBD2	CASSLPSGTDTQYF	TGTGCCAGCAGCCTTCCTAGCGGTACAGATACGCAGTATTTT
TRBV7-9	-	TRBJ2-7	TRBD2	CASSLGGALGSGIYF	TGTGCCAGCAGCTTAGGAGGCGCTCTAGGAAGCGGGATCTACTTC
TRBV28	-	TRBJ1-2	TRBD1	CASFARGQGDANYGYTF	TGTGCCAGCTTCGCCCGGGGGCAGGGGGATGCTAACTATGGCTACACCTTC
TRBV9	-	TRBJ1-2	-	CASSVGSVPNYGYTF	TGTGCCAGCAGCGTAGGTTCGGTACCCAACTATGGCTACACCTTC
TRBV28	once	TRBJ2-7	TRBD2	CASRGASGPYEQYF	TGTGCCAGTAGAGGGGCTAGCGGTCCCTACGAGCAGTACTTC
TRBV7-9	-	TRBJ1-2	TRBD1	CASSDPGTVGRMNYGYTF	TGTGCCAGCAGCGACCCCGGGACAGTCGGCCGGATGAACTATGGCTACACCTTC
TRBV28	few	TRBJ1-2	-	CASSSQGKAYGYTF	TGTGCCAGCAGTTCACAGGGTAAGGCCTATGGCTACACCTTC
TRBV2	few	TRBJ1-2	-	CASRWTLFYGYTF	TGTGCCAGCCGGTGGACATTATTCTATGGCTACACCTTC
TRBV2	-	TRBJ2-4	TRBD1	CASSETGPNIQYF	TGTGCCAGCAGCGAGACAGGGCCAAACATTCAGTACTTC
TRBV29-1	-	TRBJ1-2	TRBD1	CSAGQGSYGYTF	TGCAGCGCTGGACAGGGAAGCTATGGCTACACCTTC
TRBV24-1	-	TRBJ2-7	TRBD1	CATSEGRRQGVYEQYF	TGTGCCACCAGTGAAGGAAGGAGACAGGGGGTCTACGAGCAGTACTTC
TRBV5-6	few	TRBJ1-3	-	CASSVDTLGNTIYF	TGTGCCAGCAGCGTCGACACGCTGGGAAACACCATATATTTT
TRBV11-2	-	TRBJ1-2	-	CASSLATGMGGYTF	TGTGCCAGCAGCTTAGCAACGGGGATGGGTGGCTACACCTTC
TRBV7-9	-	TRBJ2-2	-	CASSGGAATGELFF	TGTGCCAGCAGCGGGGGGGCAGCCACCGGGGAGCTGTTTTTT
TRBV2	-	TRBJ2-5	-	CASKWAETQYF	TGTGCCAGCAAGTGGGCAGAGACCCAGTACTTC
TRBV9	few	TRBJ1-1	-	CASSLTGRDTEAFF	TGTGCCAGCAGCCTGACAGGTAGGGACACTGAAGCTTTCTTT
TRBV4-1	-	TRBJ1-5	-	CASSREPRVYNQPQHF	TGCGCCAGCAGCCGAGAACCCAGGGTTTACAATCAGCCCCAGCATTTT
TRBV6-1	-	TRBJ2-2	TRBD2	CASSAGLAGKTGELFF	TGTGCCAGCAGTGCGGGACTAGCGGGAAAGACCGGGGAGCTGTTTTTT